The subject of this entry is one TCR beta chain. What it binds is unknown. The record originates from a study of cytomegalovirus exposure and HLA in healthy donors. Study-wide results and limits: In a later analysis, common viral pathogens appeared linked to several of the most significant clusters.

V was clipped by 1 base and J by 5 bases; unmatched bases: 13. Germline V lookup: CDR1 LGHNA, CDR2 YSLEER. CDR3 length equals 17 residues. PCR primers comprised 60 Vbeta and 13 Jbeta primers. Profiled with immunoSEQ multiplex PCR; TCRdb holds only in-frame clones, not every one. The sample totals 56,000 or so clones. Sequenced: PBMCs. The chain links TRBV4-3 to TRBJ2-5, with TRBD2 identical over 7 bases. This sequence originates from a female donor in good health and CMV-seronegative. DNA for the CDR3: TGCGCCAGCAGCCAAGTATATGGCGGGAGCTTACGGGAGACCCAGTACTTC. Translated, it gives CASSQVYGGSLRETQYF.